A selection of T cell receptor beta chains follows, all from one sample in a study of blood T cell repertoires in COVID-19. Assay used: immunoSEQ multiplex PCR; TCRdb lists only in-frame clones, some missing. The repertoire holds about 150,000 clones, with around 85% as singletons. Sample: peripheral blood. The receptor set was obtained from a woman older than 75 with acute or convalescent COVID-19. Each CDR3 is given with its conserved first and last residue. Fields, in order: clone size, J gene, V gene, D gene, CDR3 protein, CDR3 DNA. A D gene is named only where the DNA matches it firmly. Clone size is given for some rows only: seen once, a few or many times, or a class if the clone is expanded.

NA TRBJ2-1 TRBV30 TRBD2 CAWSGLASGGAGGFF TGTGCCTGGAGTGGTTTGGCTAGCGGGGGGGCCGGTGGCTTCTTC
few TRBJ1-1 TRBV5-4 NA CASSFDSRTEAFF TGTGCCAGCAGCTTCGACAGTAGGACTGAAGCTTTCTTT
NA TRBJ2-7 TRBV5-1 NA CASSDTDEQYF TGCGCCAGCAGCGACACAGACGAGCAGTACTTC
NA TRBJ2-1 TRBV5-1 TRBD2 CASSDWERGGLEQFF TGCGCCAGTTCTGACTGGGAGCGGGGGGGCCTTGAGCAGTTCTTC
NA TRBJ2-6 TRBV5-1 NA CASSLGPQQGSGANVLTF TGCGCCAGCAGCTTGGGCCCCCAACAGGGCTCTGGGGCCAACGTCCTGACTTTC
NA TRBJ1-1 TRBV29-1 TRBD1 CSARQGNTEAFF TGCAGCGCTCGACAGGGGAACACTGAAGCTTTCTTT
few TRBJ1-5 TRBV4-1 NA CASSQVTGSNQPQHF TGCGCCAGCAGCCAAGTGACAGGCTCCAATCAGCCCCAGCATTTT
few TRBJ2-7 TRBV7-3 TRBD2 CASSPDRLLAGAIYEQYF TGTGCCAGCAGCCCCGACCGATTACTAGCGGGGGCGATCTACGAGCAGTACTTC
NA TRBJ2-1 TRBV18 TRBD2 CASSPGGGVSNEQFF TGTGCCAGCTCCCCGGGGGGGGGCGTCTCCAATGAGCAGTTCTTC
NA TRBJ1-5 TRBV2 NA CATKSREGNNQPQHF TGTGCCACTAAATCCAGGGAAGGGAACAATCAGCCCCAGCATTTT
NA TRBJ1-2 TRBV23-1 NA CASSQSRDYYGYTF TGCGCCAGCAGTCAATCCCGGGATTACTATGGCTACACCTTC
NA TRBJ1-6 TRBV2 NA CASSALILHF TGTGCCAGCAGTGCCCTAATCCTCCACTTT
NA TRBJ1-1 TRBV14 TRBD1 CASSQVAGGAFTEAFF TGTGCCAGCAGCCAAGTGGCAGGGGGCGCATTTACTGAAGCTTTCTTT
NA TRBJ1-2 TRBV2 NA CASSEGQSYGYTF TGTGCCAGCAGTGAAGGACAGAGTTATGGCTACACCTTC
NA TRBJ2-7 TRBV9 TRBD1 CASSVGGQVSAGEQYF TGTGCCAGCAGCGTAGGGGGACAGGTCTCTGCGGGGGAGCAGTACTTC
NA TRBJ1-5 TRBV2 TRBD1 CASGRQGLNQPQHF TGTGCCAGCGGCCGACAGGGACTCAATCAGCCCCAGCATTTT
few TRBJ1-4 TRBV5-1 TRBD1 CASSIGTAEKLFF TGCGCCAGCAGCATAGGGACAGCCGAAAAACTGTTTTTT
NA TRBJ1-1 TRBV7-9 NA CASTPTEEAFF TGTGCCAGCACCCCGACAGAAGAAGCTTTCTTT
few TRBJ2-1 TRBV9 NA CASSRGLVQFF TGTGCCAGCAGTCGCGGACTGGTTCAGTTCTTC
NA TRBJ2-1 TRBV7-2 NA CASSPQTLTYNEQFF TGTGCCAGCAGCCCACAAACGTTGACTTACAATGAGCAGTTCTTC
NA TRBJ1-6 TRBV3-1/TRBV3-2 TRBD1 CASSPRDRGNSPLHF TGTGCCAGCAGCCCCCGGGACAGGGGAAATTCACCCCTCCACTTT
few TRBJ2-3 TRBV6-2/TRBV6-3 TRBD2 CASSPRAGGITDTQYF TGTGCCAGCAGTCCCCGGGCGGGGGGGATCACAGATACGCAGTATTTT
NA TRBJ1-3 TRBV5-4 TRBD1 CASSSRTGTTSGNTIYF TGTGCCAGCAGCTCCCGGACAGGGACCACCTCTGGAAACACCATATATTTT
NA TRBJ1-2 TRBV18 TRBD1 CASTTGTGAYGYTF TGTGCCAGCACAACCGGGACAGGGGCCTATGGCTACACCTTC
NA TRBJ2-2 TRBV6-5 NA CASSYAVTGELFF TGTGCCAGCAGTTACGCGGTAACCGGGGAGCTGTTTTTT
NA TRBJ2-1 TRBV7-3 NA CATPGVRYNEQFF TGTGCGACACCCGGGGTTCGCTACAATGAGCAGTTCTTC
NA TRBJ2-7 TRBV2 TRBD1 CASSARPGTGGREQYF TGTGCCAGCAGTGCGAGACCCGGGACAGGGGGCAGGGAGCAGTACTTC
NA TRBJ2-2 TRBV3-1/TRBV3-2 TRBD2 CASSRGTSGLGELFF TGTGCCAGCAGCCGAGGGACTAGCGGGCTGGGGGAGCTGTTTTTT
once TRBJ2-2 TRBV7-2 TRBD1 CASSRARRTGTNTGELFF TGTGCCAGCAGCCGCGCTCGGAGGACAGGGACGAACACCGGGGAGCTGTTTTTT
NA TRBJ1-2 TRBV7-8 NA CASSLGWAGYTF TGTGCCAGCAGCTTAGGATGGGCTGGCTACACCTTC
once TRBJ1-2 TRBV10-3 NA CAISEFQGSYGYTF TGTGCCATCAGTGAGTTCCAGGGCTCCTATGGCTACACCTTC
NA TRBJ2-3 TRBV7-6 TRBD2 CASSSYGAGGPSDTQYF TGTGCCAGCAGCTCGTATGGCGCGGGGGGGCCGTCAGATACGCAGTATTTT
NA TRBJ2-1 TRBV7-3 TRBD1 CASSPDRGFYNEQFF TGTGCCAGCAGCCCGGACAGGGGATTTTACAATGAGCAGTTCTTC
NA TRBJ2-1 TRBV5-1 TRBD1 CASSLNFQGASYNEQFF TGCGCCAGCAGCCTGAATTTCCAGGGGGCTTCCTACAATGAGCAGTTCTTC
few TRBJ1-2 TRBV19 TRBD1 CASSIVGAPDRGPPGDNYGYTF TGTGCCAGTAGTATAGTGGGGGCCCCCGACAGGGGTCCTCCCGGAGATAACTATGGCTACACCTTC